These 30 T cell receptor beta chains share one sample of origin, sequenced in a study of blood T cell repertoires in COVID-19. Libraries were prepared by immunoSEQ multiplex PCR; TCRdb keeps only in-frame clonotypes and omits some of them. In the table there are around 250,000 clones, less than 90% of which are singletons. The sequenced material came from peripheral blood. The receptors shown here come from a woman between 40 and 55 years old who had recovered from COVID-19.

This clone was found a few times. The chain carries TRBV5-4 and TRBJ1-1, with 8 positions matching TRBD1. The V segment lost 4 bases and the J segment 3 bases; nucleotides outside the gene matches: 8. CDR1 and CDR2 (germline): SGHNT, YYREEE (reference sequence). CDR3 length equals 15 residues. This chain's CDR3 is CASSRGADRDTEAFF. The CDR3 region has the DNA TGTGCCAGCAGCCGAGGGGCGGACAGGGACACTGAAGCTTTCTTT.

CDR3 nucleotide sequence: TGTGCCATCAGTGGTGGGGGGGACGTAGCTGAAGCTTTCTTT. Translating it yields CAISGGGDVAEAFF. The chain couples TRBV10-3 to TRBJ1-1; a possible D gene is TRBD1 (5 bases). Germline V gives CDR1 ENHRY, CDR2 SYGVKD. Trimming pared 4 bases from V and 6 bases from J, leaving 15 bases between. The CDR3 totals 14 residues.

The V call is TRBV6-4, the J call TRBJ1-1; 11 nucleotides line up with TRBD1. V was pared by 8 bases and J by 6 bases, with 5 bases of the junction left unmatched. Germline V gene data show CDR1 as MRHNA and CDR2 as SNTAGT. The CDR3 covers 13 residues. Written as DNA, the CDR3 is TGTGCCAGCGGTGGACAGGGGGCGTCTGAAGCTTTCTTT. Its protein is CASGGQGASEAFF.

CDR3 sequence (DNA): TGTGCCAGCTCATCGACAGAGAACACCGGGGAGCTGTTTTTT. Protein: CASSSTENTGELFF. This chain connects TRBV18 to TRBJ2-2, with D perhaps matching TRBD1 (5 bases). Trimming cost V 5 bases and J 1 base, with 8 bases left between them. Germline values: CDR1 KGHSH, CDR2 LQKENI. The CDR3 runs to 14 residues.

This chain joins TRBV5-6 and TRBJ2-2; tentative D call: TRBD2 (5 bases). Deletions cut 5 bases from V and 5 bases from J, with 13 bases between. Per germline, CDR1 SGHDT and CDR2 YYEEEE. The CDR3 extends over 14 amino acids. As DNA, the CDR3 is TGTGCCAGCAGAAGGGCATCGGGAACCGGGGAGCTGTTTTTT. Amino acids: CASRRASGTGELFF.

This clone came up once. The genes are TRBV7-9 and TRBJ2-2; 7 bases align to TRBD1. V lost 8 bases and J lost 2; bases outside the gene matches: 14. The germline V gene encodes CDR1 SEHNR and CDR2 FQNEAQ (reference sequence). CDR3 length: 17 amino acids. CDR3 sequence: CASPPRPGTDNTGELFF. CDR3 nucleotide sequence: TGTGCCAGCCCACCCCGGCCCGGGACAGACAACACCGGGGAGCTGTTTTTT. The full variable domain, its missing parts supplied by reference TRBV7-9 and TRBJ2-2, is DTGVSQNPRHKITKRGQNVTFRCDPISEHNRLYWYRQTLGQGPEFLTYFQNEAQLEKSRLLSDRFSAERPKGSFSTLEIQRTEQGDSAMYLCASPPRPGTDNTGELFFGEGSRLTVL.

This clone was seen only a few times. In DNA, the CDR3 is TGTGCCAGCACATCACGGGGGGCAAAAGTCTACGAGCAGTACTTC. It is translated as CASTSRGAKVYEQYF. The rearrangement links TRBV7-2 to TRBJ2-7, with D maybe TRBD2 (7 bases). CDR3 size: 15 residues. V lost 7 bases and J lost 3, with 19 bases in between. Per the germline V gene, CDR1 is SGHTA and CDR2 is FQGNSA.

The J gene is TRBJ1-6, the V gene TRBV27, with a tentative D call TRBD1 (5 bases). V gave up 5 bases and J gave up 6 bases, with 17 bases separating them. This CDR3 is 16 amino acids long. Germline values: CDR1 MNHEY, CDR2 SMNVEV (reference sequence). The chain's CDR3 is CASSPPQGSFNSPLHF. CDR3 DNA sequence: TGTGCCAGCAGTCCGCCGCAGGGATCTTTTAATTCACCCCTCCACTTT.

The V and J genes are TRBV7-8 and TRBJ2-3; D is unclear. CDR3 length equals 16 residues. V was clipped by 4 bases and J by 0 bases, with 14 bases between them. Germline CDR1 and CDR2: SGHVS and FQNEAQ. The CDR3 is CASSSLMGPSTDTQYF. The DNA for the CDR3 is TGTGCCAGCAGCTCCTTAATGGGCCCTAGCACAGATACGCAGTATTTT.

The chain employs TRBV27 and TRBJ2-1; TRBD2 agrees at 9 bases. Germline CDR1 reads MNHEY; CDR2 reads SMNVEV (reference sequence). V trimming: 5 bases; J trimming: 8 bases; junction bases outside the gene matches: 10. The CDR3 covers 15 residues. The CDR3 DNA is TGTGCCAGCAGTCCCTGGGTAGCGGGGGAAGATGAGCAGTTCTTC. Its protein product is CASSPWVAGEDEQFF.

The chain couples TRBV18 to TRBJ2-1; 10 bases line up with TRBD1. The junction had 4 bases not matched to a gene; V was cut back by 5 bases and J by 0 bases. Germline CDR1 reads KGHSH; CDR2 reads LQKENI. CDR3 length: 16 amino acids. The CDR3 spells CASSDRGRSSYNEQFF. For the CDR3, the DNA is TGTGCCAGCTCAGACAGGGGGCGATCCTCCTACAATGAGCAGTTCTTC.

Written as DNA, the CDR3 is TGTGCCAGCAGCCAAGGTGGATTTTGGCAGGTCTATGGCTACACCTTC. This gives the protein CASSQGGFWQVYGYTF. This chain uses TRBV14 with TRBJ1-2, with D unclear. Germline V gene data show CDR1 as SGHDN and CDR2 as FVKESK. The CDR3 is 16 amino acids. V was pared by 1 base and J by 4 bases, with 16 bases between. Based on the CDR3 plus reference TRBV14 and TRBJ1-2, the full variable domain is EAGVTQFPSHSVIEKGQTVTLRCDPISGHDNLYWYRRVMGKEIKFLLHFVKESKQDESGMPNNRFLAERTGGTYSTLKVQPAELEDSGVYFCASSQGGFWQVYGYTFGSGTRLTVV.

The V call is TRBV28, the J call TRBJ2-5; 9 nucleotides agree with TRBD2. The trim removed 7 bases at V and 7 bases at J, leaving 7 bases unmatched. Germline V CDR1 and CDR2: MDHEN, SYDVKM. The CDR3 has 13 amino acids. The CDR3 DNA reads TGTGCCAGCACTTCCGGCGGGGGGGGGACCCAGTACTTC. Protein: CASTSGGGGTQYF.

The chain recombines TRBV9 with TRBJ1-2; TRBD1 is a possible D gene (5 bases). The V gene lost 4 bases and the J gene lost 6 bases, with 16 bases spanning the gap. The CDR3 runs 14 residues. Germline assignment: CDR1 SGDLS and CDR2 YYNGEE. CDR3 in DNA: TGTGCCAGCAGCTCCGTAATGACAGTAAATGGCTACACCTTC. It codes for CASSSVMTVNGYTF.

The gene calls are TRBV30 and TRBJ2-5; tentatively, D is TRBD1 (6 bases). CDR1 and CDR2 from the germline V gene are GTSNPN and SVGIG (reference sequence). The ends were cut back, 2 bases at V and 5 bases at J, with 12 bases in the middle. This CDR3 is 13 amino acids long. The CDR3 protein is CAWSRYRVETQYF. CDR3 bases: TGTGCCTGGAGTCGTTACAGGGTCGAGACCCAGTACTTC.

The rearrangement links TRBV7-2 to TRBJ2-7; 7 nucleotides agree with TRBD1. The CDR3 consists of 15 residues. Per germline, CDR1 SGHTA and CDR2 FQGNSA. Unmatched junction bases numbered 10, after V lost 5 bases and J lost 3 bases. The CDR3 nucleotides are TGTGCCAGCAGCCTAGGGACAGACATGTTCTACGAGCAGTACTTC. Translation: CASSLGTDMFYEQYF.

The chain employs TRBV3-1 (or the pseudogene TRBV3-2) and TRBJ1-5, with 7 nucleotides matching TRBD1. Germline V gives CDR1 LGHDT, CDR2 YNNKEL (reference sequence). Trimming took 1 base from V and 4 from J; bases not matched to a gene: 7. This CDR3 is 16 amino acids long. DNA for the CDR3: TGTGCCAGCAGCCAAGGCGCCGGGACAGCTAATCAGCCCCAGCATTTT. This sequence encodes CASSQGAGTANQPQHF.

V gene TRBV20-1 combines with J gene TRBJ1-2; D is uncertain. Germline values: CDR1 DFQATT, CDR2 SNEGSKA (reference sequence). The CDR3 contains 11 residues. Trimming took off 6 bases at V and 6 bases at J, with 11 bases between the two ends. For the CDR3, the DNA is TGCAGTGCCGCTGACGGGAATGGCTACACCTTC. Its translation is CSAADGNGYTF.

The V and J genes are TRBV24-1 and TRBJ2-1, with 9 bases lining up with TRBD2. This CDR3 contains 15 residues. J was trimmed by 9 bases and V by 2 bases; bases with no gene match: 7. CDR1 is KGHDR, CDR2 SFDVKD, per germline. Here the CDR3 reads CATSDSRRGGGEQFF. DNA for the CDR3: TGTGCCACCAGTGATTCTAGGCGGGGGGGCGGTGAGCAGTTCTTC.

This chain links TRBV2 with TRBJ2-2; 9 bases align to TRBD2. CDR1 and CDR2 from the germline V gene are SNHLY and FYNNEI. This CDR3 comprises 16 residues. Trimming at V came to 3 bases and at J to 6 bases, leaving 8 bases not matched to a gene. The CDR3, as DNA: TGTGCCAGCAGTGAGGGTAGCGGGGGATGGGCCGGGGAGCTGTTTTTT. This encodes CASSEGSGGWAGELFF.

The V and J genes are TRBV18 and TRBJ1-3, with D maybe TRBD1 (5 bases). With 2 bases removed from V and 1 base from J, the gap between germline ends came to 12 bases. Germline lookup yields CDR1 KGHSH and CDR2 LQKENI. The CDR3 has 16 amino acids. Written as DNA, the CDR3 is TGTGCCAGCTCACCAATTGAAAGGGGTTCTGGAAACACCATATATTTT. Translated, it gives CASSPIERGSGNTIYF.

In DNA form, the CDR3 reads TGTGCCTGGAGTGTGCTAGGGAACACCGGGGAGCTGTTTTTT. Translated: CAWSVLGNTGELFF. V and J are TRBV30 and TRBJ2-2; D remains ambiguous. Germline V gene data show CDR1 as GTSNPN and CDR2 as SVGIG (reference sequence). Trimming removed 0 bases at V and 1 base at J, with 6 bases between. The CDR3 has 14 residues.

Remarks on this clone: The junction departs from germline at one end; a sequencing error may be responsible. This CDR3 is CASSSRDTEAFF. CDR3 DNA sequence: TGTGCCAGCAGTTCCCGGGACACCGAAGCTTTCTTT. The chain employs TRBV28 and TRBJ1-1, with a tentative D call TRBD1 (6 bases). The length of the CDR3 is 12 residues. Germline assignment: CDR1 MDHEN and CDR2 SYDVKM.

The rearrangement joins TRBV10-2 to TRBJ2-5; maybe TRBD2 (6 bases). V dropped 8 bases and J dropped 0 bases, with 13 bases sitting between them. The CDR3 length is 14 residues. Germline assignment: CDR1 WSHSY and CDR2 SAAADI. The CDR3 DNA sequence: TGCGCCAGCTTGGGGACTTCGTACCAAGAGACCCAGTACTTC. It encodes CASLGTSYQETQYF.

The rearrangement joins TRBV28 to TRBJ1-5; tentatively, D is TRBD1 (5 bases). CDR1 is MDHEN and CDR2 is SYDVKM in the germline V gene. CDR3 length: 14 residues. V was shortened by 5 bases and J by 7 bases, with 15 bases between the two germline ends. The DNA for the CDR3 is TGTGCCAGCAGTGGGGCGTGGGGGGGACAGCCCCAGCATTTT. This translates into CASSGAWGGQPQHF.

This chain links TRBV3-1 (or the pseudogene TRBV3-2) with TRBJ2-7; 9 bases agree with TRBD1. Unmatched junction bases numbered 9, after V lost 4 bases and J lost 2 bases. This CDR3 spans 16 amino acids. From germline, CDR1 is LGHDT and CDR2 YNNKEL (reference sequence). The CDR3 loop is CASSPSGTGKPYEQYF. For the CDR3, the DNA is TGTGCCAGCAGCCCCTCCGGGACAGGGAAACCCTACGAGCAGTACTTC.

The V call is TRBV19, the J call TRBJ1-1, with D possibly TRBD1 on 5 matching bases. Germline V gene data show CDR1 as LNHDA and CDR2 as SQIVND (reference sequence). Trimming shortened V by 6 bases and J by 3 bases, and 11 bases separated the two germline ends. This CDR3 has 13 residues. DNA of the CDR3: TGTGCCAGTAGCTTAGGGGCCCACACTGAAGCTTTCTTT. Translating it yields CASSLGAHTEAFF.

This chain links TRBV6-5 with TRBJ1-2; possible D gene TRBD1, 6 bases. The germline CDR1 and CDR2 sequences are MNHEY and SVGAGI. V shed 0 bases and J shed 11 bases, with 13 bases lying between them. The CDR3 contains 13 residues. In nucleotides, the CDR3 is TGTGCCAGCAGTTACTCCGGACAGTGGGGGTACACCTTC. Protein product: CASSYSGQWGYTF.

V gene TRBV6-5 combines with J gene TRBJ2-5; D is undetermined. The germline V gene has CDR1 MNHEY and CDR2 SVGAGI. The CDR3 runs 13 residues. With 6 bases removed from V and 3 bases from J, the gap between germline ends came to 11 bases. CDR3 in DNA: TGTGCCAGCAGAAGAGTACCGAAAGAGACCCAGTACTTC. Translation gives CASRRVPKETQYF.

The V call is TRBV25-1, the J call TRBJ1-2; 9 bases agree with TRBD1. V was pared by 1 base and J by 12 bases, with 6 bases of the junction left unmatched. This CDR3 has 13 residues. CDR1 is MGHDK, CDR2 SYGVNS, per germline. DNA of the CDR3: TGTGCCAGCAGTGAATCCCGGACAGGGGCTAACACCTTC. Its protein product is CASSESRTGANTF.